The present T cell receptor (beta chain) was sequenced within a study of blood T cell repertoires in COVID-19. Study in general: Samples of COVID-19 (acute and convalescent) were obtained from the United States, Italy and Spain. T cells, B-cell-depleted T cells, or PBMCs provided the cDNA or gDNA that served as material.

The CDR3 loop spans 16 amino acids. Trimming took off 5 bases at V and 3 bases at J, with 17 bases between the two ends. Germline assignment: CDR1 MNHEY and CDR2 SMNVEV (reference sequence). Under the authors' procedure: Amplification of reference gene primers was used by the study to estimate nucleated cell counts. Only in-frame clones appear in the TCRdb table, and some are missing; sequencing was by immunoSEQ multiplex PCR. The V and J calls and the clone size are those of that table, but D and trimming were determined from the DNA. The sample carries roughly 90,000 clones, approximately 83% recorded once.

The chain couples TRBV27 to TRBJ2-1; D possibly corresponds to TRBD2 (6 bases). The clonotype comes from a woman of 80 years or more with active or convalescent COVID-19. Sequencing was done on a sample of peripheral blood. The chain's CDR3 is CASSPLGAGVYNEQFF. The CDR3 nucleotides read TGTGCCAGCAGTCCGCTGGGAGCGGGCGTCTACAATGAGCAGTTCTTC.